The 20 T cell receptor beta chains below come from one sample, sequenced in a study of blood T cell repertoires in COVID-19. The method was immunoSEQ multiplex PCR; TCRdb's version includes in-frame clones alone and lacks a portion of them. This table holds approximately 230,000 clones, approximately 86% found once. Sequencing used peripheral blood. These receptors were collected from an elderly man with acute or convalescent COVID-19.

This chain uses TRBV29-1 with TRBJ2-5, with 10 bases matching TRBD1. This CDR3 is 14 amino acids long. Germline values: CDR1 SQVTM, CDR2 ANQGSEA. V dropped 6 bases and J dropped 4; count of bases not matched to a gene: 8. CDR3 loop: CSVDRGYVGETQYF. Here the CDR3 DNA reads TGCAGCGTGGACAGGGGGTATGTGGGAGAGACCCAGTACTTC.

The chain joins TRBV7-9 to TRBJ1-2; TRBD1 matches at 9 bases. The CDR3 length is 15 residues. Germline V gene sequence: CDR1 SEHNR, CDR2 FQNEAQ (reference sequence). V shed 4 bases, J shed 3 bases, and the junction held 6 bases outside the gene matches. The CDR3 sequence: CASSSTGGADYGYTF. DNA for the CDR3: TGTGCCAGCAGCTCTACAGGGGGCGCTGACTATGGCTACACCTTC.

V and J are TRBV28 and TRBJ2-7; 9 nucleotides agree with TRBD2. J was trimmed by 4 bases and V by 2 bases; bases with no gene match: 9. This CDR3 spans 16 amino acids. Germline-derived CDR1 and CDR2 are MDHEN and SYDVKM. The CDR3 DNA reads TGTGCCAGCAGTTTACCACCGAAGGCGGGAGGGTACGAGCAGTACTTC. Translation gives CASSLPPKAGGYEQYF.

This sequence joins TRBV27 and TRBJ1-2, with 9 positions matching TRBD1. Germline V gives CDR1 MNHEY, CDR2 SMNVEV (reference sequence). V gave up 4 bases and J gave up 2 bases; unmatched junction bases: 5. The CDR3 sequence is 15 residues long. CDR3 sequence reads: CASSSAGQGNYGYTF. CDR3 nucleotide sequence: TGTGCCAGCAGTTCCGCTGGACAGGGGAACTATGGCTACACCTTC.

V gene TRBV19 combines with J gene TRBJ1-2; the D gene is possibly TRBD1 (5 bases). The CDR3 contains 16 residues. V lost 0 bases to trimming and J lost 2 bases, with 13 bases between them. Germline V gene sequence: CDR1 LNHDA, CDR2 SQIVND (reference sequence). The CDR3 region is CASSIEGLSQNYGYTF. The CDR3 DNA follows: TGTGCCAGTAGTATAGAGGGACTCTCCCAAAACTATGGCTACACCTTC.

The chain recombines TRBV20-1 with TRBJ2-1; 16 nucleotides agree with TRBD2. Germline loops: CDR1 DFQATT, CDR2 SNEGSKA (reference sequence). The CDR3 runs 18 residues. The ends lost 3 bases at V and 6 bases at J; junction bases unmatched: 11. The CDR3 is CSASTPGTSGRALNEQFF. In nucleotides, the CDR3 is TGCAGTGCTAGTACCCCCGGGACTAGCGGGAGGGCCCTCAATGAGCAGTTCTTC.

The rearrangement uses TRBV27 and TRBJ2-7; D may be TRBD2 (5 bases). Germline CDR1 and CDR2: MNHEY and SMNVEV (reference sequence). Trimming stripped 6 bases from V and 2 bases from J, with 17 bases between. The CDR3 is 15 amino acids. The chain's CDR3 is CASRGRGLPPYEQYF. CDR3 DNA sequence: TGTGCCAGCAGGGGTCGAGGACTCCCCCCCTACGAGCAGTACTTC.

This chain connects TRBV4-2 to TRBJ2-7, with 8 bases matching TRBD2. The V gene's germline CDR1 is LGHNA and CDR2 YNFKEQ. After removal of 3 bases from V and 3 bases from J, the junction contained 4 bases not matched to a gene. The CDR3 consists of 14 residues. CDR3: CASSHNSGNYEQYF. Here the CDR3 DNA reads TGTGCCAGCAGCCATAATAGCGGGAACTACGAGCAGTACTTC.

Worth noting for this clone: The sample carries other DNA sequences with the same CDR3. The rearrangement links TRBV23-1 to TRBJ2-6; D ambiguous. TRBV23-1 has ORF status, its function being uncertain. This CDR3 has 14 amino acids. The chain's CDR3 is CASPPKFGANVLTF. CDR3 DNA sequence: TGCGCTAGCCCCCCTAAATTCGGGGCCAACGTCCTGACTTTC.

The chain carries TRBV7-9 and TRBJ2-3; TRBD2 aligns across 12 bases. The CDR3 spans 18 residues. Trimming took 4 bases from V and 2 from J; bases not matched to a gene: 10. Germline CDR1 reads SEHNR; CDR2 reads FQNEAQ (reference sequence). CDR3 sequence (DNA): TGTGCCAGCAGCTCCAAGGGACTAGCGGGTAAGGCCACAGATACGCAGTATTTT. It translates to CASSSKGLAGKATDTQYF. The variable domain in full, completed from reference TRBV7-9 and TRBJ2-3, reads DTGVSQNPRHKITKRGQNVTFRCDPISEHNRLYWYRQTLGQGPEFLTYFQNEAQLEKSRLLSDRFSAERPKGSFSTLEIQRTEQGDSAMYLCASSSKGLAGKATDTQYFGPGTRLTVL.

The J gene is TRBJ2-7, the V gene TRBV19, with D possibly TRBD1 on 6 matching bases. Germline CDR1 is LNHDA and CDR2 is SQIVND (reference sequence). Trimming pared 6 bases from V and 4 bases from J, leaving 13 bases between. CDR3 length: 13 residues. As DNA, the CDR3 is TGTGCCAGTAGGTCCAACAGGGAATACGAGCAGTACTTC. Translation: CASRSNREYEQYF.

The CDR3 nucleotides are TGTGCCACGGCGACTAGCGGGAGGGCCGTCGAGCAGTTCTTC. Its translation is CATATSGRAVEQFF. The J gene is TRBJ2-1, the V gene TRBV6-5, with TRBD2 matching 14 bases. The V gene end was trimmed by 10 bases and the J gene end by 10 bases; junction bases not matched to a gene: 9. The CDR3 totals 14 residues. Germline-derived CDR1 and CDR2 are MNHEY and SVGAGI.

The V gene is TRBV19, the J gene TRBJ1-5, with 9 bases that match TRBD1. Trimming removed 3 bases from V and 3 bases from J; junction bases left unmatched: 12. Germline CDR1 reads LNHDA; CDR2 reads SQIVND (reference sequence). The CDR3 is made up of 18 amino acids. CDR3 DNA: TGTGCCAGTAGTATTCTTGGACAGGGGTCTATCGTCAATCAGCCCCAGCATTTT. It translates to CASSILGQGSIVNQPQHF.

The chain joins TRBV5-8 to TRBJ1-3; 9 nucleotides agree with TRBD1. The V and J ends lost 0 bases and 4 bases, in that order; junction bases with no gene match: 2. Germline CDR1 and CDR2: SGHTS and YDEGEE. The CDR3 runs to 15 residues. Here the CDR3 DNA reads TGTGCCAGCAGCTTGGACAGGGGGCGAGGAAACACCATATATTTT. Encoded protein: CASSLDRGRGNTIYF. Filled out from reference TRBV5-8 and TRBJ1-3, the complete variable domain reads EAGVTQSPTHLIKTRGQQATLRCSPISGHTSVYWYQQALGLGLQFLLWYDEGEERNRGNFPPRFSGRQFPNYSSELNVNALELEDSALYLCASSLDRGRGNTIYFGEGSWLTVV.

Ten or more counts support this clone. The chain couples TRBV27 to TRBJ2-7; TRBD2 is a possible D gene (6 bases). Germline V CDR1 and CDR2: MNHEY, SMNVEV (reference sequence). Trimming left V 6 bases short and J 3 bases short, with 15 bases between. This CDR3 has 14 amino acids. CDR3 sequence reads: CASRPQEGYYEQYF. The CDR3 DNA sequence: TGTGCCAGCAGACCGCAGGAGGGTTACTACGAGCAGTACTTC.

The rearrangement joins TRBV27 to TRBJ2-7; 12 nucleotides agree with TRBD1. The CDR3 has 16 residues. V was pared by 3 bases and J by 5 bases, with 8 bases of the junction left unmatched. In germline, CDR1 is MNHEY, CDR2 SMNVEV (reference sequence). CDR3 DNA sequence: TGTGCCAGCAGTTTTTTCCCGGGACAGGGGGCCAACGAGCAGTACTTC. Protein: CASSFFPGQGANEQYF.

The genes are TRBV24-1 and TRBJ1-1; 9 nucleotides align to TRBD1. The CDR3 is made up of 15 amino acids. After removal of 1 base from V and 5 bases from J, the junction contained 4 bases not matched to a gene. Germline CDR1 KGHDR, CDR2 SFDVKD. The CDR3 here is CATSDFGQGNTEAFF. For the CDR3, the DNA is TGTGCCACCAGTGATTTCGGACAGGGGAATACTGAAGCTTTCTTT.

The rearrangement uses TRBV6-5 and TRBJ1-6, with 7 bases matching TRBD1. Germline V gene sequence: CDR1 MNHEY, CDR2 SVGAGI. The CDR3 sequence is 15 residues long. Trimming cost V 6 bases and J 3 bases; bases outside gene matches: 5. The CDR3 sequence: CASRARGNYNSPLHF. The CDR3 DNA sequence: TGTGCCAGCAGGGCCAGGGGGAACTATAATTCACCCCTCCACTTT.

CDR3 residues: CASSERRSGANVLTF. As DNA, the CDR3 is TGTGCCAGCAGTGAACGGAGATCTGGGGCCAACGTCCTGACTTTC. This chain uses TRBV6-1 with TRBJ2-6; D call uncertain. The CDR3 covers 15 residues. Looked up from germline, CDR1 is MNHNS and CDR2 is SASEGT. V lost 2 bases, J lost 1 base, and 6 bases lay in between.

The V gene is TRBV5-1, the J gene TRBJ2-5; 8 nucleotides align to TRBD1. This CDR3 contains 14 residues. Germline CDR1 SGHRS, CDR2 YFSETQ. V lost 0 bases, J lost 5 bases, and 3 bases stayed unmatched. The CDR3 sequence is CASSLVPGGETQYF. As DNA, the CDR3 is TGCGCCAGCAGCTTGGTGCCAGGGGGCGAGACCCAGTACTTC.